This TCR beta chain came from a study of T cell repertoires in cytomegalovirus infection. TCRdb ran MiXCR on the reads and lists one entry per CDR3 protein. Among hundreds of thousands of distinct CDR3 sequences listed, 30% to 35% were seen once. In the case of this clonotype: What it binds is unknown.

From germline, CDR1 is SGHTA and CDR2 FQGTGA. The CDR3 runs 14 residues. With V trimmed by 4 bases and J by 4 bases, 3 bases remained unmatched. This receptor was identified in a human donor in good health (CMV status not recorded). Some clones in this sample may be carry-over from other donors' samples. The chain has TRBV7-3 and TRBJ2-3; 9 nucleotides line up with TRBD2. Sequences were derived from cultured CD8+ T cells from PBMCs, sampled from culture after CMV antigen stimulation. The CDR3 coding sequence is TGTGCCAGCAGCTGGGGACTAGCCCCAGATACGCAGTATTTT. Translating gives CASSWGLAPDTQYF.